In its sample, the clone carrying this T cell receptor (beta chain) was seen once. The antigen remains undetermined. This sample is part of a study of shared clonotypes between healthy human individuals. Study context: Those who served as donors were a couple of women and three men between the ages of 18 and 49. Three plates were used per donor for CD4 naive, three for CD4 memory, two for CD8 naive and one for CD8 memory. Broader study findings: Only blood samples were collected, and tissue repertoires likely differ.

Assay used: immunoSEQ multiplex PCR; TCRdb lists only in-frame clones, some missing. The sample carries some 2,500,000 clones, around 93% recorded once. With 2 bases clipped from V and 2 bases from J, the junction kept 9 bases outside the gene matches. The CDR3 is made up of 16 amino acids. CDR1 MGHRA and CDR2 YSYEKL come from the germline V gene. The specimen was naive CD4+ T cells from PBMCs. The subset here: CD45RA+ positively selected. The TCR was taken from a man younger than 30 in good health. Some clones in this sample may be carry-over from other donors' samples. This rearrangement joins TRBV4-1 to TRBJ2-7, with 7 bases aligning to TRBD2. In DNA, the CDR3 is TGCGCCAGCAGCCAACCGGGAGGTCTCAAACCCTACGAGCAGTACTTC. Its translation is CASSQPGGLKPYEQYF.